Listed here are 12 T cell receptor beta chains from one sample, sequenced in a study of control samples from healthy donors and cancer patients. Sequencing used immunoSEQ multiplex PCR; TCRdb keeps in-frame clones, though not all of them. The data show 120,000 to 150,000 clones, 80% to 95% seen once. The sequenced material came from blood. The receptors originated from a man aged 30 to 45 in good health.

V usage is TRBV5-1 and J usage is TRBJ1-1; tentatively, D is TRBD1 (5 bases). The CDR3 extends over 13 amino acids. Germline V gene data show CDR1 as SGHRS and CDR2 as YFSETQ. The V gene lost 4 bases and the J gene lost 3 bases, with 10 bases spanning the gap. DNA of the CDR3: TGCGCCAGCAGCCGGGACGGTGACACTGAAGCTTTCTTT. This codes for CASSRDGDTEAFF.

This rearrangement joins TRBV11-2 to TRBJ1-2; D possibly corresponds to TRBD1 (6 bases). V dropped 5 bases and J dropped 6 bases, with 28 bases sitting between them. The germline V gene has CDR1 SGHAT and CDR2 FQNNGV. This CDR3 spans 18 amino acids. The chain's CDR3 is CASSQIVTGRPGQDGYTF. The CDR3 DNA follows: TGTGCCAGCAGCCAAATTGTGACCGGCAGACCGGGACAAGATGGCTACACCTTC.

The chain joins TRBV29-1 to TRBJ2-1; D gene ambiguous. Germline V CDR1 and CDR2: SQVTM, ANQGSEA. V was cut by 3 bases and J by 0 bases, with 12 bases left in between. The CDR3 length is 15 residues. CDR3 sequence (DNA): TGCAGCGTTGATTCCCCACTTAGCTCCTACAATGAGCAGTTCTTC. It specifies CSVDSPLSSYNEQFF.

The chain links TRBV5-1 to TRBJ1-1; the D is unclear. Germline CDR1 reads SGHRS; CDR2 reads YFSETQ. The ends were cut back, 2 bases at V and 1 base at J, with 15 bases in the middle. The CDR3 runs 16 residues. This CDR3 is CASSLNFGQANTEAFF. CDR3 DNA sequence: TGCGCCAGCAGCTTAAATTTTGGTCAGGCGAACACTGAAGCTTTCTTT.

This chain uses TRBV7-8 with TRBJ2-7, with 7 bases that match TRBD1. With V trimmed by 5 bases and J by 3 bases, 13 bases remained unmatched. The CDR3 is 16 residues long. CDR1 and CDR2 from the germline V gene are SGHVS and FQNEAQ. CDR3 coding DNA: TGTGCCAGCAGCGACCGATCCGGGACAGCCATCTACGAGCAGTACTTC. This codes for CASSDRSGTAIYEQYF.

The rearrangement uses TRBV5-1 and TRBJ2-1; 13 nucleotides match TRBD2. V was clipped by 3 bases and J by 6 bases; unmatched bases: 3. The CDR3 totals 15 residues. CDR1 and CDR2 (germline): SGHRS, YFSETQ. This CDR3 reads CASSYTSGGANEQFF. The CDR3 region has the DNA TGCGCCAGCAGCTATACTAGCGGGGGGGCCAATGAGCAGTTCTTC.

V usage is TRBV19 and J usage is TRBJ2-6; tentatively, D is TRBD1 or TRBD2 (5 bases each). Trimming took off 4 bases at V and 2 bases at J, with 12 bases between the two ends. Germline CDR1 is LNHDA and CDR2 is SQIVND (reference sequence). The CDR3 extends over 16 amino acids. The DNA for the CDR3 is TGTGCCAGTAGTAATACTCGAGGGGCTGGGGCCAACGTCCTGACTTTC. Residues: CASSNTRGAGANVLTF.

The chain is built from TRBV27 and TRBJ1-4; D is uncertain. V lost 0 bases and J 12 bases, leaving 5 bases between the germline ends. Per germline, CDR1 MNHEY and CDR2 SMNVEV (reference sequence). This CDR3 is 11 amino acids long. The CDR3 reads CASSLSGELFF. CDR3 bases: TGTGCCAGCAGTTTATCCGGGGAACTGTTTTTT.

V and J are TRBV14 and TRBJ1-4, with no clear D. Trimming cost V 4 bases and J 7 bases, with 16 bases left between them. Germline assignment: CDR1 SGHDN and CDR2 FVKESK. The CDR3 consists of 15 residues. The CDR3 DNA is TGTGCCAGCAGCCCGGACCGGGTCGTGAGTGAAAAACTGTTTTTT. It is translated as CASSPDRVVSEKLFF.

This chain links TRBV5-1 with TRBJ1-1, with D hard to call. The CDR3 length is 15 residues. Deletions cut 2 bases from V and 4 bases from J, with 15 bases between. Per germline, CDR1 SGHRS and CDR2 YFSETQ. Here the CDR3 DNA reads TGCGCCAGCAGCTTTGATCCCCATTCAGCCACTGAAGCTTTCTTT. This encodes CASSFDPHSATEAFF.

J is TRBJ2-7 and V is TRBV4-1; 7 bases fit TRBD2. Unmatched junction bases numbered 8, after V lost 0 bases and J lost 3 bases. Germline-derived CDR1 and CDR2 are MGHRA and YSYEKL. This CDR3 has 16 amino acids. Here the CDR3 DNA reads TGCGCCAGCAGCCAAGACGGGCCAGGGAGGGGCTACGAGCAGTACTTC. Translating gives CASSQDGPGRGYEQYF.

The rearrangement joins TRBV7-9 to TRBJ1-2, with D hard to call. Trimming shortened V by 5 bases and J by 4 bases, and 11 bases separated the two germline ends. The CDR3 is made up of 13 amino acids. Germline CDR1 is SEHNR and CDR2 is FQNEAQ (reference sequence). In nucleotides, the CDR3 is TGTGCCAGCAGCCCTAGGGAGGGCTATGGCTACACCTTC. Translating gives CASSPREGYGYTF.